This is a list of T cell receptor beta chains from one sample in a study of patients and donors after allogeneic stem cell transplantation. TCRdb re-analysed the RT-PCR reads in MiXCR, keeping a single row per CDR3 protein. Of 160,000 or so distinct CDR3 sequences listed, approximately 24% are singletons. Sequenced: blood, either unsorted or a sorted T cell fraction (not recorded which). The receptors here all came from a human donor who was either an allogeneic HSCT recipient or a stem cell or donor lymphocyte infusion donor (not recorded which). It is not recorded whose cells these are; they may come from a transplant donor. Each CDR3 is given with its conserved first and last residue. Fields, in order: D gene, clone size, V gene, J gene, CDR3 DNA, CDR3 protein. The D gene is left open where the match is weak. Part of the rows lack a size; the others show once, few, many or a class for expanded clones.

D gene: .; clone size: few; V gene: TRBV11-2; J gene: TRBJ2-1; CDR3 DNA: TGTGCCAGCAGCTTAGATCTAACCCCAGACTTAAAAATATACAATGAGCAGTTCTTC; CDR3 protein: CASSLDLTPDLKIYNEQFF
D gene: .; clone size: many; V gene: TRBV20-1; J gene: TRBJ1-1; CDR3 DNA: TGCAGTGCCGGGTACCTGGGCACTGAAGCTTTCTTT; CDR3 protein: CSAGYLGTEAFF
D gene: TRBD1; clone size: .; V gene: TRBV6-5; J gene: TRBJ1-6; CDR3 DNA: TGTGCCAGCAGTTCGGGACAGGGAGAGTATTCACCCCTCCACTTT; CDR3 protein: CASSSGQGEYSPLHF
D gene: .; clone size: .; V gene: TRBV5-1; J gene: TRBJ1-1; CDR3 DNA: TGCGCCAGCAGTTACAGGTTGGGCACTGAAGCTTTCTTT; CDR3 protein: CASSYRLGTEAFF
D gene: .; clone size: .; V gene: TRBV10-3; J gene: TRBJ2-1; CDR3 DNA: TGTGCCATCAGTGAGTCAAAGACCTCCTACAATGAGCAGTTCTTC; CDR3 protein: CAISESKTSYNEQFF
D gene: .; clone size: few; V gene: TRBV24-1; J gene: TRBJ1-5; CDR3 DNA: TGTGCCACCAGTGATTCCCAGGGGTTTAGCAATCAGCCCCAGCATTTT; CDR3 protein: CATSDSQGFSNQPQHF
D gene: .; clone size: .; V gene: TRBV29-1; J gene: TRBJ2-5; CDR3 DNA: TGCAGCGTTGGGCGCAAACTAGACCAAGAGACCCAGTACTTC; CDR3 protein: CSVGRKLDQETQYF
D gene: .; clone size: .; V gene: TRBV6-2/TRBV6-3; J gene: TRBJ2-5; CDR3 DNA: TGTGCCAGCACTCGGATCGGCCCTGGGGAGACCCAGTACTTC; CDR3 protein: CASTRIGPGETQYF
D gene: .; clone size: .; V gene: TRBV2; J gene: TRBJ2-6; CDR3 DNA: TGTGCCAGCAGGGTGGGGCCTGGGGCCAACGTCCTGACTTTC; CDR3 protein: CASRVGPGANVLTF
D gene: .; clone size: .; V gene: TRBV29-1; J gene: TRBJ1-2; CDR3 DNA: TGCAGCGTTGACCAACTCAACTATGGCTACACCTTC; CDR3 protein: CSVDQLNYGYTF
D gene: .; clone size: many; V gene: TRBV7-2; J gene: TRBJ1-2; CDR3 DNA: TGTGCCAGCAGCCTGCCAGGACATTATGGCTACACCTTC; CDR3 protein: CASSLPGHYGYTF
D gene: .; clone size: few; V gene: TRBV2; J gene: TRBJ2-2; CDR3 DNA: TGTGCCAGCATCGGCTGGGAGAACACCGGGGAGCTGTTTTTT; CDR3 protein: CASIGWENTGELFF
D gene: .; clone size: .; V gene: TRBV5-5; J gene: TRBJ1-1; CDR3 DNA: TGTGCCAGCAGCTACTCGGACAGATTGAACACTGAAGCTTTCTTT; CDR3 protein: CASSYSDRLNTEAFF
D gene: .; clone size: .; V gene: TRBV5-8; J gene: TRBJ1-4; CDR3 DNA: TGTGCCAGCAGCCTAAGTGGGGGGCTCGAAAAACTGTTTTTT; CDR3 protein: CASSLSGGLEKLFF
D gene: .; clone size: many; V gene: TRBV10-3; J gene: TRBJ1-1; CDR3 DNA: TGTGCCATCAGGAGGACATCAACGGGGAACACTGAAGCTTTCTTT; CDR3 protein: CAIRRTSTGNTEAFF
D gene: .; clone size: .; V gene: TRBV12-3/TRBV12-4; J gene: TRBJ1-1; CDR3 DNA: TGTGCCAGCAGTTTAGAGGTCACCTACCCCCGTGAAGCTTTCTTT; CDR3 protein: CASSLEVTYPREAFF
D gene: .; clone size: few; V gene: TRBV5-1; J gene: TRBJ2-5; CDR3 DNA: TGCGCCAGCAGCCAAGGACTATTCCAAGAGACCCAGTACTTC; CDR3 protein: CASSQGLFQETQYF
D gene: .; clone size: .; V gene: TRBV27; J gene: TRBJ1-4; CDR3 DNA: TGTGCCAGCAGCCAATCCGGGGCTAATGAAAAACTGTTTTTT; CDR3 protein: CASSQSGANEKLFF
D gene: .; clone size: .; V gene: TRBV10-3; J gene: TRBJ2-1; CDR3 DNA: TGTGCCATCGCCTCTGGGGGCAATGAGCAGTTCTTC; CDR3 protein: CAIASGGNEQFF
D gene: .; clone size: .; V gene: TRBV5-5; J gene: TRBJ1-2; CDR3 DNA: TGTGCCAGCAGCCCAAAGTTGGCGGACAACTATGGCTACACCTTC; CDR3 protein: CASSPKLADNYGYTF
D gene: TRBD1; clone size: .; V gene: TRBV12-5; J gene: TRBJ1-1; CDR3 DNA: TGTGCTAGTGGTTTCGACAGGGGGTTCCTGATAAACACTGAAGCTTTCTTT; CDR3 protein: CASGFDRGFLINTEAFF
D gene: TRBD1; clone size: .; V gene: TRBV10-3; J gene: TRBJ1-4; CDR3 DNA: TGTGCCACCAGGACAGGCCTTAATGAAAAACTGTTTTTT; CDR3 protein: CATRTGLNEKLFF
D gene: TRBD2; clone size: few; V gene: TRBV4-1; J gene: TRBJ2-7; CDR3 DNA: TGCGCCAGCAGCCAAGAACGGGGGGTTGGCTACGAGCAGTACTTC; CDR3 protein: CASSQERGVGYEQYF
D gene: .; clone size: many; V gene: TRBV29-1; J gene: TRBJ1-2; CDR3 DNA: TGCAGCGTCGGGACTTCGAACTATGGCTACACCTTC; CDR3 protein: CSVGTSNYGYTF
D gene: .; clone size: many; V gene: TRBV7-2; J gene: TRBJ1-2; CDR3 DNA: TGTGCCAGCAGCCCGCCTACTAACTATGGCTACACCTTC; CDR3 protein: CASSPPTNYGYTF
D gene: .; clone size: .; V gene: TRBV9; J gene: TRBJ1-3; CDR3 DNA: TGTGCCAGCAGCGTCGACCCAAACGAGAGGGGAAACACCATATATTTT; CDR3 protein: CASSVDPNERGNTIYF
D gene: .; clone size: few; V gene: TRBV20-1; J gene: TRBJ2-1; CDR3 DNA: TGCAGTGCTAGAACCCCGGGCGTTTACAATGAGCAGTTCTTC; CDR3 protein: CSARTPGVYNEQFF
D gene: .; clone size: few; V gene: TRBV12-3/TRBV12-4; J gene: TRBJ2-5; CDR3 DNA: TGTGCCAGCAGTCGGACTCACCAAGAGACCCAGTACTTC; CDR3 protein: CASSRTHQETQYF
D gene: TRBD2; clone size: .; V gene: TRBV7-2; J gene: TRBJ2-5; CDR3 DNA: TGTGCCAGCAGCTTAGGCCTAGCGGGAAAAGAGACCCAGTACTTC; CDR3 protein: CASSLGLAGKETQYF
D gene: .; clone size: .; V gene: TRBV13; J gene: TRBJ1-2; CDR3 DNA: TGTGCCAGCAGCCCGCACAGGGACGGTAACTATGGCTACACCTTC; CDR3 protein: CASSPHRDGNYGYTF
D gene: .; clone size: .; V gene: TRBV29-1; J gene: TRBJ2-7; CDR3 DNA: TGCAGCGTTGAAGAAGGCCAGGGAACACACGAGCAGTACTTC; CDR3 protein: CSVEEGQGTHEQYF
D gene: .; clone size: many; V gene: TRBV12-3/TRBV12-4; J gene: TRBJ1-3; CDR3 DNA: TGTGCCAGCAGTTTAGGGGGAGCTGGAAACACCATATATTTT; CDR3 protein: CASSLGGAGNTIYF
D gene: .; clone size: .; V gene: TRBV20-1; J gene: TRBJ1-2; CDR3 DNA: TGCAGTGCTAGAGAGGCAGGGACCTATGGCTACACCTTC; CDR3 protein: CSAREAGTYGYTF
D gene: TRBD2; clone size: .; V gene: TRBV7-6; J gene: TRBJ2-7; CDR3 DNA: TGTGCCAGCAGCCCGGGACTAGCGGGGACCTACGAGCAGTACTTC; CDR3 protein: CASSPGLAGTYEQYF
D gene: .; clone size: few; V gene: TRBV5-1; J gene: TRBJ1-1; CDR3 DNA: TGCGCCAGCAGCTGGGACGGAAACACTGAAGCTTTCTTT; CDR3 protein: CASSWDGNTEAFF
D gene: .; clone size: .; V gene: TRBV28; J gene: TRBJ1-1; CDR3 DNA: TGTGCCAGCAGTTTACAACATGGGGGGGAAGCTTTCTTT; CDR3 protein: CASSLQHGGEAFF
D gene: .; clone size: .; V gene: TRBV29-1; J gene: TRBJ2-1; CDR3 DNA: TGCAGCGGTTCGGACCTTGGGGACAATGAGCAGTTCTTC; CDR3 protein: CSGSDLGDNEQFF
D gene: TRBD2; clone size: .; V gene: TRBV4-2; J gene: TRBJ2-3; CDR3 DNA: TGTGCCAGCAGCCGATCCACCGAGGGTACTAGCGGGAGCCCAGATACGCAGTATTTT; CDR3 protein: CASSRSTEGTSGSPDTQYF
D gene: .; clone size: few; V gene: TRBV20-1; J gene: TRBJ1-1; CDR3 DNA: TGCAGTGCGTTTGGTTTGGATGTCACTGAAGCTTTCTTT; CDR3 protein: CSAFGLDVTEAFF
D gene: .; clone size: .; V gene: TRBV12-3/TRBV12-4; J gene: TRBJ2-3; CDR3 DNA: TGTGCCAGCAGTCTATTAGGGGGGGCTGGAGATACGCAGTATTTT; CDR3 protein: CASSLLGGAGDTQYF